This T cell receptor beta chain was retrieved from a study of post-analysis software for immune sequencing data. Findings and limits, study-wide: Patients showed TRBV5-6, TRBV5-1 and TRBV20-1 among five TRBV segments more frequent than in controls.

V lost 3 bases and J 4 bases, leaving 18 bases between the germline ends. The CDR3 runs 15 residues. From germline, CDR1 is SQVTM and CDR2 ANQGSEA. On this clonotype itself: Its specificity is not known.

The TCR beta cDNA libraries carried unique molecular identifiers. One entry per CDR3 protein, called by TCRdb with MiXCR from the PCR reads. The data show 650,000 to 850,000 distinct CDR3 sequences, roughly 50% seen once. This TCR derives from a girl under 18 with multiple sclerosis. V usage is TRBV29-1 and J usage is TRBJ1-2; no definite D call. The sequenced sample was blood. The CDR3: CSVETADAEGYGYTF. Written as DNA, the CDR3 is TGCAGCGTTGAGACCGCCGACGCCGAGGGCTATGGCTACACCTTC. Full variable domain (remainder filled in from reference TRBV29-1 and TRBJ1-2): SAVISQKPSRDICQRGTSLTIQCQVDSQVTMMFWYRQQPGQSLTLIATANQGSEATYESGFVIDKFPISRPNLTFSTLTVSNMSPEDSSIYLCSVETADAEGYGYTFGSGTRLTVV.